The entry below describes one T cell receptor beta chain. There is no known antigen for this receptor. This record belongs to a study of T cells expressing NK-cell markers (dated by TCRdb to 2018 to 2020). Context from the whole study: In sorted CD3+CD56+NKG2C+, CD3+CD56+NKG2C- and CD3+CD56-NKG2C+ T-cell subsets from several donors, TCR beta-chain repertoires were profiled. All eight donors whose samples were sequenced were randomly selected healthy volunteers, three of them men and five women. Seven of the eight sequenced donors were HCMV-seropositive and one was HCMV-seronegative. Sequencing of the libraries produced 2 x 150 bp reads on Illumina HiSeq 2000/2500, MiSeq or NextSeq. The paper as a whole reports these results and caveats: Whether the expanded NKG2C-expressing T cell clones were specific for HCMV antigens was left unclear. Those dominant clonotypes were again the most abundant among CD3+CD56-NKG2C+ cells in a handful of donors, at about 25-60.1%. In six donors, the dominant CD3+CD56+NKG2C+ clonotypes ranked among the top 10 CD8+ clonotypes, making up about 1.0-7.5% of CD8+ T cells.

A commercial ELISA kit detecting HCMV-specific IgG in serum was used to determine HCMV serostatus. Peripheral blood mononuclear cells were isolated from blood by Ficoll density gradient centrifugation. Taken from the germline V gene, the CDR1 and CDR2 loops are MNHNS and SASEGT. The CDR3 measures 13 amino acids from cysteine to phenylalanine. DNA is not recorded here. Sequenced using an Illumina HiSeq 2000. TCR beta cDNA libraries were made by 5'RACE template switching that added a universal primer site and unique molecular identifiers. Priming for cDNA synthesis came from the TCR beta constant segment, and two successive PCR amplification steps followed. The study's own analysis went as follows. MIGEC was used to demultiplex reads and group the reads by UMI, and MiTCR was used to assemble and quantify clonotypes. To remove erroneous sequences, TCR cDNA sequences were retained only when supported by two or more reads. The tcR package was used for downstream repertoire analysis, and clonotypes were matched across fractions by CDR3 nucleotide sequence plus V segment. Antigen specificity was annotated against VDJdb with VDJmatch, allowing one amino acid substitution in CDR3. The reads underwent TCRdb reprocessing, giving one record for each CDR3 protein sequence and no DNA. The V and J calls were not made by the authors but by TCRdb's processing. The data table for this sample lists fewer than 300,000 distinct CDR3 sequences. 4% to 4.5% of the sample is taken by the ten largest.

The sequenced sample was blood T cells: a sorted CD56 or NKG2C T cell subset, CD4+ or CD8+ T cells, or bulk PBMC T cells (not recorded which). The receptor's source is a woman between 18 and 75 years old in good health. The rearranged segments are TRBV6-1 and TRBJ1-1; there is no DNA to check the TCRdb D call of TRBD1. The CDR3 sequence is CASNTGWNTEAFF.